The 15 T cell receptor beta chains in this list originate from one sample, sequenced in a study of shared clonotypes between healthy human individuals. Clones were read by immunoSEQ multiplex PCR, and TCRdb kept only the in-frame ones, dropping some. The table shows 400,000 to 600,000 clones, with roughly 77% occurring only once. Sequencing was done on a sample of PBMCs. The receptors come from a woman aged 40 to 50 in good health. Some clones in this sample may be carry-over from other donors' samples.

The J gene is TRBJ1-2, the V gene TRBV5-4, with 11 bases that match TRBD1. CDR3 length equals 14 residues. Trimming took 4 bases from V and 4 from J; bases not matched to a gene: 3. The germline CDR1 and CDR2 sequences are SGHNT and YYREEE (reference sequence). The CDR3 loop reads CASSTDRGPYGYTF. The CDR3 region has the DNA TGTGCCAGCAGCACGGACAGGGGGCCCTATGGCTACACCTTC. Combining the CDR3 with reference TRBV5-4 and TRBJ1-2 gives the whole variable domain ETGVTQSPTHLIKTRGQQVTLRCSSQSGHNTVSWYQQALGQGPQFIFQYYREEENGRGNFPPRFSGLQFPNYSSELNVNALELDDSALYLCASSTDRGPYGYTFGSGTRLTVV.

This clone was picked up a small number of times. The chain links TRBV7-9 to TRBJ1-2; unclear D gene. The CDR3 totals 12 residues. Trimming shortened V by 1 base and J by 7 bases, and 7 bases separated the two germline ends. Germline V CDR1 and CDR2: SEHNR, FQNEAQ (reference sequence). The CDR3 sequence is CASSLDGFGYTF. CDR3 nucleotides: TGTGCCAGCAGCTTAGATGGGTTTGGCTACACCTTC.

The chain carries TRBV11-2 and TRBJ2-1; 9 bases match TRBD2. Trimming removed 7 bases from V and 3 bases from J; junction bases left unmatched: 7. CDR1 and CDR2 from the germline V gene are SGHAT and FQNNGV. The CDR3 has 15 residues. Here the CDR3 reads CASTGLALSYNEQFF. The CDR3 DNA reads as TGTGCCAGCACCGGACTAGCGCTGAGCTACAATGAGCAGTTCTTC.

For this clone: An end of the junction does not agree with germline; a read error may underlie this. The rearrangement links TRBV20-1 to TRBJ2-7; D call uncertain. The germline CDR1 and CDR2 sequences are DFQATT and SNEGSKA (reference sequence). The CDR3 is made up of 11 amino acids. CDR3 amino acids: CSARSPATMDF. CDR3 bases: TGCAGTGCTAGATCCCCGGCTACCATGGACTTC.

V is TRBV30 and J is TRBJ2-7; 14 bases match TRBD2. CDR1 is GTSNPN and CDR2 is SVGIG in the germline V gene (reference sequence). CDR3 length equals 13 residues. J was trimmed by 9 bases and V by 8 bases; bases with no gene match: 9. This CDR3 reads CAGGTSGRGVQYF. CDR3 bases: TGTGCCGGCGGGACTAGCGGGAGAGGGGTGCAGTACTTC.

This clone was observed a few times. The chain combines TRBV29-1 with TRBJ2-3; possibly TRBD1 or TRBD2 for D (5 bases each). This CDR3 has 16 residues. Germline CDR1 SQVTM, CDR2 ANQGSEA. The V end lost 6 bases, the J end lost 0 bases, and 19 bases lay between the germline ends. In nucleotides, the CDR3 is TGCAGCGTGGCCGGGACGGAGAAGTCTAGCACAGATACGCAGTATTTT. It specifies CSVAGTEKSSTDTQYF.

The chain employs TRBV7-2 and TRBJ1-6; possibly TRBD1 for D (5 bases). Deletions cut 4 bases from V and 5 bases from J, with 15 bases between. CDR1 and CDR2 from the germline V gene are SGHTA and FQGNSA. There are 16 residues in the CDR3. CDR3 DNA: TGTGCCAGCAGCTCGGGGGGAGGGCGGAATAATTCACCCCTCCACTTT. Its protein is CASSSGGGRNNSPLHF. The full variable domain, rest sourced from reference TRBV7-2 and TRBJ1-6, is GAGVSQSPSNKVTEKGKDVELRCDPISGHTALYWYRQSLGQGLEFLIYFQGNSAPDKSGLPSDRFSAERTGGSVSTLTIQRTQQEDSAVYLCASSSGGGRNNSPLHFGNGTRLTVT.

The rearrangement uses TRBV5-1 and TRBJ1-2, with D uncertain. V lost 0 bases and J lost 6, with 12 bases in between. Germline CDR1 SGHRS, CDR2 YFSETQ. The CDR3 totals 14 residues. CDR3 bases: TGCGCCAGCAGCTTGGGGGATAAAGGGCATGGCTACACCTTC. As protein: CASSLGDKGHGYTF.

V gene TRBV5-1 combines with J gene TRBJ2-1; possibly TRBD1 for D (5 bases). The CDR3 sequence is 13 residues long. Germline V gene lookup returns CDR1 SGHRS and CDR2 YFSETQ. Trimming took 4 bases from V and 7 from J, leaving 12 bases between them. The DNA of the CDR3 is TGCGCCAGCAGCCCCAGGGCTAGTAATGAGCAGTTCTTC. It is translated as CASSPRASNEQFF.

This chain links TRBV5-6 with TRBJ1-2, with D maybe TRBD1 (5 bases). Trimming removed 4 bases from V and 0 bases from J, with 7 bases in between. Germline V CDR1 and CDR2: SGHDT, YYEEEE. The CDR3 runs 13 residues. CDR3 in amino acids: CASSQGPNYGYTF. The CDR3, as DNA: TGTGCCAGCAGCCAGGGTCCTAACTATGGCTACACCTTC.

The rearrangement uses TRBV11-2 and TRBJ2-1; no clear D gene. Per germline, CDR1 SGHAT and CDR2 FQNNGV. Trimming cost V 1 base and J 6 bases, with 10 bases left between them. The CDR3 spans 14 residues. The CDR3 DNA reads TGTGCCAGCAGCTTAGCGGGCGGCCCCAATGAGCAGTTCTTC. Translated: CASSLAGGPNEQFF.

This chain joins TRBV12-5 and TRBJ2-1, with D possibly being TRBD2 (6 bases). V was cut by 5 bases and J by 3 bases, with 26 bases left in between. CDR1 is LGHNT, CDR2 FRNRAP, per germline. The CDR3 extends over 19 amino acids. CDR3 sequence: CASGTRGKGLGSDYNEQFF. DNA for the CDR3: TGTGCTAGTGGTACACGGGGGAAGGGGCTGGGGTCCGACTACAATGAGCAGTTCTTC.

The V call is TRBV5-1, the J call TRBJ2-7; 9 positions agree with TRBD2. Unmatched junction bases numbered 7, after V lost 4 bases and J lost 5 bases. There are 14 residues in the CDR3. Germline values: CDR1 SGHRS, CDR2 YFSETQ. CDR3 bases: TGCGCCAGCAGCACGGTAGCGGGAGTTAACGAGCAGTACTTC. It yields the protein CASSTVAGVNEQYF. The full variable domain, with the rest looked up from reference TRBV5-1 and TRBJ2-7, is KAGVTQTPRYLIKTRGQQVTLSCSPISGHRSVSWYQQTPGQGLQFLFEYFSETQRNKGNFPGRFSGRQFSNSRSEMNVSTLELGDSALYLCASSTVAGVNEQYFGPGTRLTVT.

V is TRBV7-3 and J is TRBJ2-1; D might be TRBD2 (5 bases). This CDR3 region has 16 residues. Germline V gene data show CDR1 as SGHTA and CDR2 as FQGTGA. The V gene lost 1 base and the J gene lost 15 bases, with 25 bases spanning the gap. The CDR3 coding sequence is TGTGCCAGCAGCTTAAATCCCCCCCGAGGAGCGGCAGTGCCGTTCTTC. As protein: CASSLNPPRGAAVPFF.

The chain recombines TRBV10-3 with TRBJ1-1, with a tentative D call TRBD1 (5 bases). Trimming took 4 bases from V and 5 from J, leaving 14 bases between them. The CDR3 spans 14 residues. Germline values: CDR1 ENHRY, CDR2 SYGVKD. The CDR3 DNA reads TGTGCCATCAGTGGGGCTCAGGGAGAAACTGAAGCTTTCTTT. The encoded protein is CAISGAQGETEAFF.